What follows describes a single TCR beta chain. This sample stems from a study of blood T cell repertoires in COVID-19. With 3 bases removed from V and 4 bases from J, the gap between germline ends came to 12 bases. The CDR3 consists of 14 residues. Germline CDR1 SGHRS, CDR2 YFSETQ. In the source study's methods: Reference gene primer amplification gave nucleated cell count estimates. Some clones are missing from TCRdb's copy, which holds only in-frame ones; the method was immunoSEQ multiplex PCR. V, J and clone size are those of that table, while D and trimming were read from the DNA. In the table there are a few hundred thousand clones, around 87% of which are singletons.

The chain has TRBV5-1 and TRBJ2-3; D gene ambiguous. The sample consisted of peripheral blood. This TCR came from a woman between 50 and 59 years old with acute or convalescent COVID-19. For the CDR3, the DNA is TGCGCCAGCAGCTCCGGTCGCGGCCCAGATACGCAGTATTTT. Protein product: CASSSGRGPDTQYF.